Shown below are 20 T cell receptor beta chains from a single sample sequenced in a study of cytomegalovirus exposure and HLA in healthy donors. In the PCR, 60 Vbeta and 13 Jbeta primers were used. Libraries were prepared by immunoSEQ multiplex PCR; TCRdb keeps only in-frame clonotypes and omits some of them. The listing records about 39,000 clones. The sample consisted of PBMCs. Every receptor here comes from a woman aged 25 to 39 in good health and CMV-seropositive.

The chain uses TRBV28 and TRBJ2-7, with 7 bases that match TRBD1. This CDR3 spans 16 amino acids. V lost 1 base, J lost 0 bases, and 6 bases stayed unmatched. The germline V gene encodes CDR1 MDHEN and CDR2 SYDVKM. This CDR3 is CASSLSGTDGSYEQYF. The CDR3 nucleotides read TGTGCCAGCAGTTTATCGGGGACAGATGGCTCCTACGAGCAGTACTTC.

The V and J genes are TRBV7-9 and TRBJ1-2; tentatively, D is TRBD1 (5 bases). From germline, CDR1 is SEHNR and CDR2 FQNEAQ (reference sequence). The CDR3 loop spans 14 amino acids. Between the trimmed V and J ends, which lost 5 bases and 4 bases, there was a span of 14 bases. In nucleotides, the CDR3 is TGTGCCAGCAGCCCCGAAGTAGGGGTCTATGGCTACACCTTC. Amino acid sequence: CASSPEVGVYGYTF.

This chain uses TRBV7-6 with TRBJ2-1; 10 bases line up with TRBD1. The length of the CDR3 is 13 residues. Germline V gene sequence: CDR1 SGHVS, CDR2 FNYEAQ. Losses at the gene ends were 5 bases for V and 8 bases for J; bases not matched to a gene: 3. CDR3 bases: TGTGCCAGCAGCATGGACAGGGGGGATGAGCAGTTCTTC. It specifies CASSMDRGDEQFF.

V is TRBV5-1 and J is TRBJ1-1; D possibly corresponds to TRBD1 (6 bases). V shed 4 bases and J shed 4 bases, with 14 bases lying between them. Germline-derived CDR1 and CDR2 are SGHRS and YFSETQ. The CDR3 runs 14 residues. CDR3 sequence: CASSTRTGTTEAFF. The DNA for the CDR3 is TGCGCCAGCAGCACCCGTACAGGGACCACTGAAGCTTTCTTT.

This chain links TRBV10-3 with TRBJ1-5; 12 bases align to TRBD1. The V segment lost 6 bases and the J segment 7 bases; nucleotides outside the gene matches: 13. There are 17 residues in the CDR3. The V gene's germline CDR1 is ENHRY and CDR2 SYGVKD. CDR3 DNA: TGTGCCATCAGCGGGGAGACGGGACAGGGGGCTTGGCAGCCCCAGCATTTT. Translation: CAISGETGQGAWQPQHF.

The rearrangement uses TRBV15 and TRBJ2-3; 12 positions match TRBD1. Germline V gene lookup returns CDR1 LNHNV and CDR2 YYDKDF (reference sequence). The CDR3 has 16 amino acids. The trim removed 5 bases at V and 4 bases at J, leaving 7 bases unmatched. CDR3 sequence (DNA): TGTGCCACCAGCGGCCCGGGACAGGGGGCTTCAGATACGCAGTATTTT. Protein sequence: CATSGPGQGASDTQYF. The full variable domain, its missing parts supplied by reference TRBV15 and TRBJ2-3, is DAMVIQNPRYQVTQFGKPVTLSCSQTLNHNVMYWYQQKSSQAPKLLFHYYDKDFNNEADTPDNFQSRRPNTSFCFLDIRSPGLGDTAMYLCATSGPGQGASDTQYFGPGTRLTVL.

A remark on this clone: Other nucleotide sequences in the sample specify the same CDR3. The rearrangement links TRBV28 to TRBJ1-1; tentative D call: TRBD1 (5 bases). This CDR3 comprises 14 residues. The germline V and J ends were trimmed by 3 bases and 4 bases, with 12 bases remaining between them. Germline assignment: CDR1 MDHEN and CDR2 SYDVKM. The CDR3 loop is CASSLGGGGTEAFF. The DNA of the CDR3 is TGTGCCAGCAGTTTGGGGGGGGGTGGCACTGAAGCTTTCTTT.

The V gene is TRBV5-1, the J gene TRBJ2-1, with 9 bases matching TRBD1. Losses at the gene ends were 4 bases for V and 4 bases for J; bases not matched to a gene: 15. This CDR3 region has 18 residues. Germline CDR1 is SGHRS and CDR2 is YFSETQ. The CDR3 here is CASSPLLSGTGLYNEQFF. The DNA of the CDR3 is TGCGCCAGCAGCCCGCTCCTGTCCGGGACAGGGTTATACAATGAGCAGTTCTTC.

The CDR3 sequence: CASREFGSPLHF. CDR3 DNA sequence: TGTGCCAGCAGGGAGTTTGGTTCACCCCTCCACTTT. V and J are TRBV5-6 and TRBJ1-6; D call uncertain. Germline CDR1 SGHDT, CDR2 YYEEEE. V lost 5 bases, J lost 9 bases, and 9 bases lay in between. The CDR3 consists of 12 residues.

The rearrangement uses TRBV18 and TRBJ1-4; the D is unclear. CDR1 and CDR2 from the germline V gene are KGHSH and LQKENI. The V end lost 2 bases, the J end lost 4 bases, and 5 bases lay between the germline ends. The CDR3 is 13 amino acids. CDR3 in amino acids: CASSPGLNEKLFF. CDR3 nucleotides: TGTGCCAGCTCACCAGGCCTTAATGAAAAACTGTTTTTT.

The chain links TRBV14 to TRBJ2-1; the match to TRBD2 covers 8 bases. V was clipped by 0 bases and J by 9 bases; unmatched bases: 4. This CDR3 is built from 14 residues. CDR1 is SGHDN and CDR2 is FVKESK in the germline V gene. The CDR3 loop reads CASSQEPGGVEQFF. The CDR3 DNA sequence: TGTGCCAGCAGCCAAGAACCGGGGGGGGTTGAGCAGTTCTTC. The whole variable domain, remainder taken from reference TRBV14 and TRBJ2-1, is EAGVTQFPSHSVIEKGQTVTLRCDPISGHDNLYWYRRVMGKEIKFLLHFVKESKQDESGMPNNRFLAERTGGTYSTLKVQPAELEDSGVYFCASSQEPGGVEQFFGPGTRLTVL.

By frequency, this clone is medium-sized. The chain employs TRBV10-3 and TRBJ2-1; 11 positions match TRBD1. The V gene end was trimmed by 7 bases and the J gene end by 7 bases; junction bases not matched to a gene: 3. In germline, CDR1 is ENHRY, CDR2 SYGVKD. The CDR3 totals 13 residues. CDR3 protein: CAITGQGANEQFF. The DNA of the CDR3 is TGTGCCATCACTGGACAGGGGGCTAATGAGCAGTTCTTC.

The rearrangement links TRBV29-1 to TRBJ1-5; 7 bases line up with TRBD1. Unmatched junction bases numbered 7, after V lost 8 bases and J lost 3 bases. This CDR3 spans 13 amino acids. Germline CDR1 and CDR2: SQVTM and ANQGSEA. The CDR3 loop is CSSRQGPNQPQHF. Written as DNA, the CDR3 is TGCAGCTCACGACAGGGACCCAATCAGCCCCAGCATTTT.

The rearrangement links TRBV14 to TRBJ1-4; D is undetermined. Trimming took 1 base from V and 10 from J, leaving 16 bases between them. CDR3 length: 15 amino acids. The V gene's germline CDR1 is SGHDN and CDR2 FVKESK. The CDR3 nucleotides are TGTGCCAGCAGCCAAGCTGGCCCGAGGGTGGGAAAACTGTTTTTT. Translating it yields CASSQAGPRVGKLFF.

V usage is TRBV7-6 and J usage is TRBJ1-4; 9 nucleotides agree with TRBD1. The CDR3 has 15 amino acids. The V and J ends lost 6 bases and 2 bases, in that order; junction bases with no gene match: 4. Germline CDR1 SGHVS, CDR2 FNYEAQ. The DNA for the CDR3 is TGTGCCAGCAGACTGGGACAGGGCACTAATGAAAAACTGTTTTTT. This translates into CASRLGQGTNEKLFF.

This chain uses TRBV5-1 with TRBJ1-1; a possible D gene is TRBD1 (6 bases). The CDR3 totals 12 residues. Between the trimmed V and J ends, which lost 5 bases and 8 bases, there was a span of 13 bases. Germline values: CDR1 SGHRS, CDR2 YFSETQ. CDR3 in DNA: TGCGCCAGCAGTTCTTCCGGGACAGAAGCTTTCTTT. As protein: CASSSSGTEAFF. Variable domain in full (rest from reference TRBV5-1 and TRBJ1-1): KAGVTQTPRYLIKTRGQQVTLSCSPISGHRSVSWYQQTPGQGLQFLFEYFSETQRNKGNFPGRFSGRQFSNSRSEMNVSTLELGDSALYLCASSSSGTEAFFGQGTRLTVV.

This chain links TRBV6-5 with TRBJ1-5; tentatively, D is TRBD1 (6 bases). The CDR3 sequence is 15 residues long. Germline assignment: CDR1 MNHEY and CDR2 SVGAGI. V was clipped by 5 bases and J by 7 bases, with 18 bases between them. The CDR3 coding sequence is TGTGCCAGCAGTCGATTAGGCAGGGGAGACCAGCCCCAGCATTTT. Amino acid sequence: CASSRLGRGDQPQHF.

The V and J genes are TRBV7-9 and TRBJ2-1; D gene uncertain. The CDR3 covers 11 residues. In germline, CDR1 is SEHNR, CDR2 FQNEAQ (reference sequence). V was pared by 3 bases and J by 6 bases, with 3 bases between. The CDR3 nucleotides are TGTGCCAGCAGCTTCGGCAATGAGCAGTTCTTC. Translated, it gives CASSFGNEQFF.

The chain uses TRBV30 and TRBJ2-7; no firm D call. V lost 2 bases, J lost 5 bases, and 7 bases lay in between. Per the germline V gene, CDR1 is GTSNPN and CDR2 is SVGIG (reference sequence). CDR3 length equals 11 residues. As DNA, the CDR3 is TGTGCCTGGAGTATCAGTGACGAGCAGTACTTC. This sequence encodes CAWSISDEQYF.

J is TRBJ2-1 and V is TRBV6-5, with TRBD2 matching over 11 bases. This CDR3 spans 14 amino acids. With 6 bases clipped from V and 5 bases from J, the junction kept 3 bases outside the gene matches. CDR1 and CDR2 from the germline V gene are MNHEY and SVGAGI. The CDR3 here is CASRTSGGNNEQFF. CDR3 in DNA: TGTGCCAGCAGAACTAGCGGGGGTAACAATGAGCAGTTCTTC.